These 22 T cell receptor beta chains share one sample of origin, sequenced in a study of blood T cell dynamics during melanoma immunotherapy. The time point is: week 3, after first cycle of checkpoint inhibitor. Sequencing used immunoSEQ multiplex PCR; TCRdb keeps in-frame clones, though not all of them. The sample holds roughly 12,000 clones, roughly 84% seen once. This specimen consisted of blood, obtained from a patient treated with checkpoint blockade. The receptors were sampled from a human donor with melanoma.

This sequence joins TRBV30 and TRBJ1-2; D ambiguous. The V gene's germline CDR1 is GTSNPN and CDR2 SVGIG (reference sequence). The CDR3 sequence is 11 residues long. V was clipped by 4 bases and J by 5 bases, with 8 bases between them. The CDR3: CAWNVGYGYTF. CDR3 nucleotide sequence: TGTGCCTGGAATGTGGGGTATGGCTACACCTTC.

A few counts support this clone. V and J are TRBV12-5 and TRBJ1-1; tentative D call: TRBD1 (5 bases). Germline V gene lookup returns CDR1 LGHNT and CDR2 FRNRAP. V dropped 10 bases and J dropped 6 bases, with 9 bases sitting between them. CDR3 size: 10 residues. CDR3 in DNA: TGTGCTACCGGGGGGGCTGAAGCTTTCTTT. It codes for CATGGAEAFF.

The CDR3 here is CASSPDSLNQPQHF. CDR3 coding DNA: TGTGCCAGCAGCCCCGACAGTCTCAATCAGCCCCAGCATTTT. The chain has TRBV7-2 and TRBJ1-5; D is possibly TRBD1 (5 bases). The germline V and J ends were trimmed by 5 bases and 3 bases, with 11 bases remaining between them. The CDR3 is made up of 14 amino acids. The germline gives CDR1 SGHTA, CDR2 FQGNSA. Complete variable domain (other parts from reference TRBV7-2 and TRBJ1-5): GAGVSQSPSNKVTEKGKDVELRCDPISGHTALYWYRQSLGQGLEFLIYFQGNSAPDKSGLPSDRFSAERTGGSVSTLTIQRTQQEDSAVYLCASSPDSLNQPQHFGDGTRLSIL.

J is TRBJ2-3 and V is TRBV9; 7 bases fit TRBD2. The germline V gene encodes CDR1 SGDLS and CDR2 YYNGEE. V lost 3 bases and J lost 0; bases outside the gene matches: 4. CDR3 length: 15 residues. CDR3 sequence: CASSAPSGSTDTQYF. For the CDR3, the DNA is TGTGCCAGCAGCGCCCCTAGCGGTAGCACAGATACGCAGTATTTT. The full variable domain, with the rest looked up from reference TRBV9 and TRBJ2-3, is DSGVTQTPKHLITATGQRVTLRCSPRSGDLSVYWYQQSLDQGLQFLIQYYNGEERAKGNILERFSAQQFPDLHSELNLSSLELGDSALYFCASSAPSGSTDTQYFGPGTRLTVL.

This chain joins TRBV19 and TRBJ2-1; D is uncertain. Germline V gene lookup returns CDR1 LNHDA and CDR2 SQIVND (reference sequence). The length of the CDR3 is 14 residues. Trimming pared 3 bases from V and 5 bases from J, leaving 11 bases between. The DNA for the CDR3 is TGTGCCAGTAGTATTGGACCCGTCCACAATGAGCAGTTCTTC. It translates to CASSIGPVHNEQFF.

The chain uses TRBV21-1 and TRBJ1-6. TRBV21-1 is given as a pseudogene. CDR3 length equals 14 residues. CDR3 DNA sequence: TGTGCCCGATGGGGGGGCCCTTTTGAATCACCCCTCCACTTT. It specifies CARWGGPFESPLHF.

The rearrangement links TRBV19 to TRBJ1-5; possible D gene TRBD1, 5 bases. V lost 4 bases, J lost 2 bases, and 12 bases lay in between. Germline V gene data show CDR1 as LNHDA and CDR2 as SQIVND (reference sequence). This CDR3 has 15 residues. CDR3 nucleotides: TGTGCCAGTAGTAAGAGGGAAGGGGGCAATCAGCCCCAGCATTTT. This translates into CASSKREGGNQPQHF.

This clone was found a few times. This chain uses TRBV4-1 with TRBJ1-4; 11 bases match TRBD1. The germline CDR1 and CDR2 sequences are MGHRA and YSYEKL. The CDR3 has 14 amino acids. Trimming removed 3 bases from V and 12 bases from J; junction bases left unmatched: 6. In nucleotides, the CDR3 is TGCGCCAGCAGCCAGGATGGGACAGGGGGGGAACTGTTTTTT. This gives the protein CASSQDGTGGELFF.

The chain couples TRBV19 to TRBJ2-1, with 14 bases that match TRBD2. Germline-derived CDR1 and CDR2 are LNHDA and SQIVND (reference sequence). Trimming cost V 6 bases and J 6 bases; bases outside gene matches: 4. The CDR3 runs 15 residues. CDR3 in amino acids: CASSLTSGGGNEQFF. The CDR3 coding sequence is TGTGCCAGTAGCCTGACTAGCGGGGGGGGCAATGAGCAGTTCTTC.

This chain connects TRBV2 to TRBJ1-5; 7 bases are shared with TRBD1. J gave up 6 bases and V 6 bases, and 5 bases lay outside the gene matches. The CDR3 has 13 amino acids. Germline values: CDR1 SNHLY, CDR2 FYNNEI. CDR3: CASSATGSQPQHF. CDR3 DNA sequence: TGTGCCAGCAGCGCGACAGGGTCTCAGCCCCAGCATTTT.

The chain has TRBV27 and TRBJ1-3, with D maybe TRBD1 (5 bases). With 2 bases removed from V and 4 bases from J, the gap between germline ends came to 12 bases. This CDR3 spans 15 amino acids. Germline V gene sequence: CDR1 MNHEY, CDR2 SMNVEV (reference sequence). CDR3 region: CASSLRPGPGNTIYF. Here the CDR3 DNA reads TGTGCCAGCAGTTTACGGCCGGGGCCAGGAAACACCATATATTTT.

The V and J genes are TRBV2 and TRBJ2-3; D possibly uses TRBD1 or TRBD2 (6 bases each). Germline V gives CDR1 SNHLY, CDR2 FYNNEI. The CDR3 spans 13 residues. V dropped 10 bases and J dropped 1 base, with 12 bases sitting between them. CDR3 protein: CATGASGTDTQYF. The CDR3 nucleotides read TGTGCCACAGGGGCTAGCGGCACAGATACGCAGTATTTT.

This clone showed up just once. The rearrangement links TRBV13 to TRBJ2-7, with no clear D. The CDR3 totals 12 residues. Trimming pared 5 bases from V and 1 base from J, leaving 6 bases between. Germline V gene sequence: CDR1 PRHDT, CDR2 FYEKMQ (reference sequence). CDR3: CASSGMSYEQYF. In DNA, the CDR3 is TGTGCCAGCAGCGGGATGTCCTACGAGCAGTACTTC.

This CDR3 is CASSVRGHSGNTIYF. In nucleotides, the CDR3 is TGTGCCAGCTCAGTCAGGGGTCATTCTGGAAACACCATATATTTT. The chain employs TRBV6-5 and TRBJ1-3; D is perhaps TRBD1 (6 bases). The germline V and J ends were trimmed by 8 bases and 1 base, with 15 bases remaining between them. This CDR3 contains 15 residues. Germline CDR1 MNHEY, CDR2 SVGAGI.

The chain employs TRBV18 and TRBJ1-1, with a weak D call TRBD1 (5 bases). Trimming shortened V by 1 base and J by 5 bases, and 14 bases separated the two germline ends. This CDR3 has 15 residues. Per germline, CDR1 KGHSH and CDR2 LQKENI. DNA for the CDR3: TGTGCCAGCTCACCACTGACGGGACGATCGACTGAAGCTTTCTTT. It codes for CASSPLTGRSTEAFF.

This sequence joins TRBV4-1 and TRBJ1-2, with D maybe TRBD1 (5 bases). The CDR3 has 15 amino acids. Germline V lookup: CDR1 MGHRA, CDR2 YSYEKL. The V and J ends lost 4 bases and 5 bases respectively, with 17 bases between them. In nucleotides, the CDR3 is TGCGCCAGCAGCCCTCCATTACCCGAGGGGTATGGCTACACCTTC. Protein: CASSPPLPEGYGYTF.

The chain recombines TRBV28 with TRBJ1-5; D is possibly TRBD1 (5 bases). V lost 3 bases, J lost 2 bases, and 14 bases lay in between. CDR3 length: 16 residues. In germline, CDR1 is MDHEN, CDR2 SYDVKM. CDR3 sequence (DNA): TGTGCCAGCAGTTTTTCCGGGAGCAGGGGCAATCAGCCCCAGCATTTT. Its protein product is CASSFSGSRGNQPQHF.

The chain uses TRBV7-2 and TRBJ2-7; D not resolved. Trimming removed 6 bases from V and 5 bases from J, with 17 bases in between. The CDR3 has 14 residues. Germline V CDR1 and CDR2: SGHTA, FQGNSA. This CDR3 reads CASSWVNGPHEQYF. CDR3 DNA: TGTGCCAGCAGTTGGGTAAACGGCCCCCACGAGCAGTACTTC.

The chain uses TRBV25-1 and TRBJ1-4; D gene uncertain. Trimming pared 7 bases from V and 6 bases from J, leaving 12 bases between. Germline-derived CDR1 and CDR2 are MGHDK and SYGVNS. The CDR3 consists of 13 residues. In DNA form, the CDR3 reads TGTGCCAGCAAGGGTGGGGAAGATGAAAAACTGTTTTTT. Translated, it gives CASKGGEDEKLFF. The complete variable domain, with remaining parts taken from reference TRBV25-1 and TRBJ1-4, reads EADIYQTPRYLVIGTGKKITLECSQTMGHDKMYWYQQDPGMELHLIHYSYGVNSTEKGDLSSESTVSRIRTEHFPLTLESARPSHTSQYLCASKGGEDEKLFFGSGTQLSVL.

This chain connects TRBV6-5 to TRBJ1-1; D is possibly TRBD1 (5 bases). This CDR3 comprises 12 residues. Germline CDR1 and CDR2: MNHEY and SVGAGI. The ends were cut back, 2 bases at V and 4 bases at J, with 5 bases in the middle. This chain's CDR3 is CASSYGGTEAFF. CDR3 nucleotides: TGTGCCAGCAGTTACGGGGGCACTGAAGCTTTCTTT.

The sample holds a few counts of this clone. The chain links TRBV6-1 to TRBJ2-7, with 11 bases that match TRBD2. Trimming at V came to 0 bases and at J to 2 bases, leaving 0 bases not matched to a gene. CDR3 size: 15 residues. Germline loops: CDR1 MNHNS, CDR2 SASEGT. DNA for the CDR3: TGTGCCAGCAGTGAAGCTAGCGGGGGGGCCTACGAGCAGTACTTC. Protein product: CASSEASGGAYEQYF.

This sequence joins TRBV28 and TRBJ2-1; TRBD2 matches 8 bases. Trimming took 5 bases from V and 2 from J; bases not matched to a gene: 2. The CDR3 has 14 amino acids. Germline V CDR1 and CDR2: MDHEN, SYDVKM. CDR3 sequence (DNA): TGTGCCAGCAGTCGTAGCGGGACCTACAATGAGCAGTTCTTC. Translated, it gives CASSRSGTYNEQFF. Based on the CDR3 plus reference TRBV28 and TRBJ2-1, the full variable domain is DVKVTQSSRYLVKRTGEKVFLECVQDMDHENMFWYRQDPGLGLRLIYFSYDVKMKEKGDIPEGYSVSREKKERFSLILESASTNQTSMYLCASSRSGTYNEQFFGPGTRLTVL.